This TCR beta chain was identified during a study of T cell repertoires in cytomegalovirus infection. A single record per CDR3 protein comes from TCRdb applying MiXCR to the reads. The repertoire consists of roughly 230,000 distinct CDR3 sequences, with approximately 24% occurring once and the leading ten covering 15% to 20%. V shed 5 bases and J shed 1 base, with 11 bases lying between them. The length of the CDR3 is 13 residues. Germline V gene lookup returns CDR1 DFQATT and CDR2 SNEGSKA (reference sequence). This clonotype was counted between two and nine times. This receptor was identified in a human donor in good health (CMV status not recorded). Some clones in this sample may be carry-over from other donors' samples. The sequencing input was CD8+ T cells from PBMCs. V and J are TRBV20-1 and TRBJ1-1; D may be TRBD1 (6 bases). CDR3 in DNA: TGCAGTGCTGTACAGGGAGAGAACACTGAAGCTTTCTTT. Translating gives CSAVQGENTEAFF.